The 19 T cell receptor beta chains given below trace back to one sample, sequenced in a study of blood T cell repertoires in COVID-19. Clones were sequenced by immunoSEQ multiplex PCR, and TCRdb holds only the in-frame ones, with some missing. The repertoire holds about 220,000 clones, with approximately 85% as singletons. The sequencing input was peripheral blood. Source of these receptors: a woman in her seventies with COVID-19, enrolled during active disease.

The chain uses TRBV18 and TRBJ2-1; 9 bases are shared with TRBD2. The CDR3 is 17 residues long. CDR1 KGHSH and CDR2 LQKENI come from the germline V gene. V gave up 6 bases and J gave up 0 bases; unmatched junction bases: 9. The CDR3 is CASSHKRLADSYNEQFF. CDR3 coding DNA: TGTGCCAGCTCCCACAAGCGACTAGCGGACTCCTACAATGAGCAGTTCTTC.

The chain is built from TRBV5-1 and TRBJ1-1, with TRBD1 matching 9 bases. V shed 0 bases and J 3 bases; nucleotides not matched to a gene: 6. The germline V gene encodes CDR1 SGHRS and CDR2 YFSETQ. CDR3 size: 16 residues. CDR3 nucleotide sequence: TGCGCCAGCAGCTTGGCAGCGGGACAGGGAGACACTGAAGCTTTCTTT. It yields the protein CASSLAAGQGDTEAFF.

The V gene is TRBV10-3, the J gene TRBJ1-2, with D possibly being TRBD1 (6 bases). The CDR3 runs 13 residues. V lost 7 bases, J lost 6 bases, and 15 bases lay in between. Germline CDR1 is ENHRY and CDR2 is SYGVKD. The CDR3 is CAINSQGQDGYTF. CDR3 DNA sequence: TGTGCCATCAACTCCCAGGGGCAGGATGGCTACACCTTC.

This clone was seen a few times. V usage is TRBV20-1 and J usage is TRBJ1-2, with 10 bases identical to TRBD1. CDR1 is DFQATT, CDR2 SNEGSKA, per germline (reference sequence). The CDR3 is made up of 11 amino acids. After removal of 5 bases from V and 9 bases from J, the junction contained 3 bases not matched to a gene. In DNA form, the CDR3 reads TGCAGTGCTGGGGACAGGGGTAGCTACACCTTC. This encodes CSAGDRGSYTF.

V usage is TRBV15 and J usage is TRBJ2-1; no firm D call. CDR1 and CDR2 from the germline V gene are LNHNV and YYDKDF (reference sequence). The CDR3 is 15 amino acids. V shed 0 bases and J shed 10 bases, with 16 bases lying between them. The CDR3 region has the DNA TGTGCCACCAGCAGAGATTTGTTAGCTACGATGGAGCAGTTCTTC. Its translation is CATSRDLLATMEQFF.

The chain recombines TRBV15 with TRBJ2-3; maybe TRBD2 (6 bases). Trimming took off 2 bases at V and 14 bases at J, with 17 bases between the two ends. The CDR3 sequence is 13 residues long. Looked up from germline, CDR1 is LNHNV and CDR2 is YYDKDF (reference sequence). The CDR3 sequence is CATSRLAEITPYF. The CDR3, as DNA: TGTGCCACCAGCAGATTAGCGGAGATTACTCCGTATTTT.

Only a few counts were recorded for this clone. The chain employs TRBV19 and TRBJ1-2; no firm D call. Trimming pared 1 base from V and 4 bases from J, leaving 7 bases between. Germline V gives CDR1 LNHDA, CDR2 SQIVND (reference sequence). The CDR3 consists of 13 residues. CDR3 DNA: TGTGCCAGTAGTATAGGCCAGGTCTATGGCTACACCTTC. Translated: CASSIGQVYGYTF. Full variable domain (outside the CDR3, taken from reference TRBV19 and TRBJ1-2): DGGITQSPKYLFRKEGQNVTLSCEQNLNHDAMYWYRQDPGQGLRLIYYSQIVNDFQKGDIAEGYSVSREKKESFPLTVTSAQKNPTAFYLCASSIGQVYGYTFGSGTRLTVV.

This clone has just a few counts. The V gene is TRBV27, the J gene TRBJ1-5, with 9 bases matching TRBD1. Unmatched junction bases numbered 8, after V lost 2 bases and J lost 6 bases. CDR1 and CDR2 (germline): MNHEY, SMNVEV (reference sequence). The CDR3 loop spans 16 amino acids. The DNA for the CDR3 is TGTGCCAGCAGTTTAGGCTCGACAGGGGGAATTCAGCCCCAGCATTTT. As protein: CASSLGSTGGIQPQHF.

This clone has a handful of counts. V is TRBV15 and J is TRBJ2-7; TRBD1 matches 9 bases. The CDR3 sequence is 15 residues long. J gave up 6 bases and V 0 bases, and 6 bases lay outside the gene matches. Germline V gives CDR1 LNHNV, CDR2 YYDKDF (reference sequence). For the CDR3, the DNA is TGTGCCACCAGCAGAGAGACAGGGGGTCTCTTCGAGCAGTACTTC. It codes for CATSRETGGLFEQYF.

The chain uses TRBV20-1 and TRBJ1-2; D remains ambiguous. Germline V lookup: CDR1 DFQATT, CDR2 SNEGSKA (reference sequence). The CDR3 spans 11 residues. V was trimmed by 3 bases and J by 4 bases, leaving 6 bases between them. Here the CDR3 DNA reads TGCAGTGCTAGGCATAGCTATGGCTACACCTTC. It yields the protein CSARHSYGYTF.

V and J are TRBV19 and TRBJ2-7, with 11 bases lining up with TRBD1. V lost 5 bases to trimming and J lost 2 bases; unmatched junction nucleotides: 2. The CDR3 runs 14 residues. CDR1 and CDR2 from the germline V gene are LNHDA and SQIVND (reference sequence). The CDR3 DNA is TGTGCCAGTAGTTCGGACAGGGGGCCCTACGAGCAGTACTTC. Amino acids: CASSSDRGPYEQYF.

CDR3 region: CASSQGYTDYGYTF. As DNA, the CDR3 is TGTGCCAGCAGCCAAGGTTACACAGACTATGGCTACACCTTC. The rearrangement links TRBV3-1 (or the pseudogene TRBV3-2) to TRBJ1-2; D call uncertain. Germline V gene lookup returns CDR1 LGHDT and CDR2 YNNKEL (reference sequence). V gave up 1 base and J gave up 3 bases, with 9 bases separating them. The CDR3 runs 14 residues.

The V call is TRBV5-6, the J call TRBJ1-4; TRBD1 agrees at 7 bases. The CDR3 runs 14 residues. The V gene's germline CDR1 is SGHDT and CDR2 YYEEEE. With V trimmed by 0 bases and J by 7 bases, 3 bases remained unmatched. The CDR3 region is CASSLGQGSEKLFF. The CDR3 coding sequence is TGTGCCAGCAGCTTGGGACAGGGCAGTGAAAAACTGTTTTTT. The full variable domain, with the rest looked up from reference TRBV5-6 and TRBJ1-4, is DAGVTQSPTHLIKTRGQQVTLRCSPKSGHDTVSWYQQALGQGPQFIFQYYEEEERQRGNFPDRFSGHQFPNYSSELNVNALLLGDSALYLCASSLGQGSEKLFFGSGTQLSVL.

The chain employs TRBV6-5 and TRBJ2-7; 13 bases map to TRBD2. Losses at the gene ends were 6 bases for V and 3 bases for J; bases not matched to a gene: 2. Germline V gives CDR1 MNHEY, CDR2 SVGAGI. The CDR3 is made up of 14 amino acids. The CDR3 bases are TGTGCCAGCAGGGGACTAGCGGGATTCTACGAGCAGTACTTC. This sequence encodes CASRGLAGFYEQYF.

The chain recombines TRBV2 with TRBJ2-7, with 9 bases fitting TRBD2. The V and J ends lost 7 bases and 2 bases, in that order; junction bases with no gene match: 6. Per germline, CDR1 SNHLY and CDR2 FYNNEI. The CDR3 is 14 amino acids. The CDR3 sequence is CASTPGTSPYEQYF. The CDR3 coding sequence is TGTGCCAGCACCCCCGGGACTAGCCCCTACGAGCAGTACTTC.

This sequence joins TRBV27 and TRBJ1-5, with a weak D call TRBD1 (6 bases). CDR1 and CDR2 from the germline V gene are MNHEY and SMNVEV (reference sequence). Trimming stripped 4 bases from V and 3 bases from J, with 16 bases between. The CDR3 spans 16 residues. The CDR3: CASSSSPQGINQPQHF. Written as DNA, the CDR3 is TGTGCCAGCAGTTCCAGTCCTCAGGGGATCAATCAGCCCCAGCATTTT.

The V and J genes are TRBV4-2 and TRBJ1-2, with 10 bases aligning to TRBD1. This CDR3 region has 17 residues. The V gene end was trimmed by 1 base and the J gene end by 2 bases; junction bases not matched to a gene: 7. Germline V gene data show CDR1 as LGHNA and CDR2 as YNFKEQ. DNA for the CDR3: TGTGCCAGCAGCCAAGGGGGGACAGGGGATTTAAACTATGGCTACACCTTC. Encoded protein: CASSQGGTGDLNYGYTF.

The rearrangement joins TRBV7-3 to TRBJ1-1, with unresolved D. Trimming shortened V by 5 bases and J by 4 bases, and 20 bases separated the two germline ends. This CDR3 spans 16 amino acids. Germline loops: CDR1 SGHTA, CDR2 FQGTGA. CDR3 bases: TGTGCCAGCAGCCCAAGTAAAGTGTCCCTCGGCACTGAAGCTTTCTTT. Encoded protein: CASSPSKVSLGTEAFF.

The rearrangement uses TRBV19 and TRBJ2-1; 7 nucleotides align to TRBD2. The CDR3 has 16 residues. Germline V lookup: CDR1 LNHDA, CDR2 SQIVND (reference sequence). V was clipped by 1 base and J by 2 bases; unmatched bases: 5. The CDR3 spells CASSIVGGSPYNEQFF. In DNA, the CDR3 is TGTGCCAGTAGTATAGTGGGAGGGTCCCCCTACAATGAGCAGTTCTTC.